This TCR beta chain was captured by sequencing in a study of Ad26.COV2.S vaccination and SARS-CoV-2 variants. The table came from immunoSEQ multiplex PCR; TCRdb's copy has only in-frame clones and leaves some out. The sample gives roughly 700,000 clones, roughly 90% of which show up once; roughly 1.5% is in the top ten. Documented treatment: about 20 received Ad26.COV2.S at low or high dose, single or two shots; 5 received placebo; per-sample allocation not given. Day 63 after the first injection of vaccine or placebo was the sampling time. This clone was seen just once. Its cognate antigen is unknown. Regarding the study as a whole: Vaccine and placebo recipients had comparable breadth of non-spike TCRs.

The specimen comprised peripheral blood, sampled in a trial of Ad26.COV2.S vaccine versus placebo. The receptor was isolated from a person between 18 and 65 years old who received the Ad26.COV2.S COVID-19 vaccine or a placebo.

The CDR3 reads CATSDLGGTGELFF. The CDR3, as DNA: TGTGCCACCAGTGATTTGGGAGGGACCGGGGAGCTGTTTTTT. The chain uses TRBV24-1 and TRBJ2-2; D is possibly TRBD2 (6 bases). The length of the CDR3 is 14 residues. Germline values: CDR1 KGHDR, CDR2 SFDVKD. The V and J ends lost 0 bases and 5 bases respectively, with 6 bases between them.